This T cell receptor beta chain comes out of a study of T cell responses to AZD1222 COVID-19 vaccine. Produced via immunoSEQ multiplex PCR; TCRdb's table is partial and in-frame only. The repertoire holds 110,000 or so clones, with about 85% as singletons. J was trimmed by 3 bases and V by 4 bases; bases with no gene match: 9. The CDR3 spans 17 residues. Germline V lookup: CDR1 LGHDT, CDR2 YNNKEL (reference sequence). Study results and caveats: Repertoires were sampled only after the peak T cell response. Epitopes outside B.1.351 and B.1.1.7 mutated regions reportedly drew nearly half of spike TCRs. Increases in Spike-specific TCR breadth and depth were seen after two AZD1222 doses. White British donors predominated, females outnumbered males, and clonal diversity was possibly underestimated.

Only one count was recorded for this clone. Its antigen is as yet unknown. The source material was peripheral blood, sampled 28 days after the second AZD1222 dose. The clonotype originates from an adult who received the AZD1222 COVID-19 vaccine. The chain has TRBV3-1 (or the pseudogene TRBV3-2) and TRBJ2-3; 11 nucleotides match TRBD1. CDR3 bases: TGTGCCAGCAGCCGCCCCTCCGGGACAGGGGGGACAGATACGCAGTATTTT. Protein sequence: CASSRPSGTGGTDTQYF.